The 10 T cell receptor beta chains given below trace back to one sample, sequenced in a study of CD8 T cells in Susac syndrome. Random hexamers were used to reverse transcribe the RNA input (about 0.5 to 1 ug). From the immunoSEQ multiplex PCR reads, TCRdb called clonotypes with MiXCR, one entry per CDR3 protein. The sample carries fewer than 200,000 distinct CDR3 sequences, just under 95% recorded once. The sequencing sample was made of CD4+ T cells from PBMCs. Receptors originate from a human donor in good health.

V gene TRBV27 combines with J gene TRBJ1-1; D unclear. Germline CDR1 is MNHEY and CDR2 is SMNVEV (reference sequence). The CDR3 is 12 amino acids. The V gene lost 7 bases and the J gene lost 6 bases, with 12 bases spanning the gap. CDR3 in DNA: TGTGCCAGCAAGGAGAGGACGGCTGAAGCTTTCTTT. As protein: CASKERTAEAFF.

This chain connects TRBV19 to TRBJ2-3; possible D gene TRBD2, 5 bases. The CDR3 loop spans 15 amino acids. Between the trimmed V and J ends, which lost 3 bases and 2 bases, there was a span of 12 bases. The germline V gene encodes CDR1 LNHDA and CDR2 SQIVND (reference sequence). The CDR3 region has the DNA TGTGCCAGTAGTATGGGAAGCGGCCTCACAGATACGCAGTATTTT. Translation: CASSMGSGLTDTQYF.

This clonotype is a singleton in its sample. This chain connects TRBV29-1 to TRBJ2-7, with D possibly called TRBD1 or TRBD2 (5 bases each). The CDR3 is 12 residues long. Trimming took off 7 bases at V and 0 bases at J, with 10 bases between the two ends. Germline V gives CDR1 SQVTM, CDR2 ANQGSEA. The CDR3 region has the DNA TGCAGCGCGGGACCACGCTCCTACGAGCAGTACTTC. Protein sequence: CSAGPRSYEQYF.

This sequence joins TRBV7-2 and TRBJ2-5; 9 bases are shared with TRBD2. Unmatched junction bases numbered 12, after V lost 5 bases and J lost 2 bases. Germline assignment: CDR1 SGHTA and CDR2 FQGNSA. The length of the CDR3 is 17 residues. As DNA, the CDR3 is TGTGCCAGCAGCCCGGGCGTAGCGGGAGTAGGGCAAGAGACCCAGTACTTC. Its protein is CASSPGVAGVGQETQYF.

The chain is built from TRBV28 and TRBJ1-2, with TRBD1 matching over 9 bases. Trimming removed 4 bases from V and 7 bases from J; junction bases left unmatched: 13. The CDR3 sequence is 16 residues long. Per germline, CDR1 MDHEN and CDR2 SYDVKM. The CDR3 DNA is TGTGCCAGCAGTTCCCCCCTCAAGGACAGGGGATCTGGCTACACCTTC. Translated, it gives CASSSPLKDRGSGYTF.

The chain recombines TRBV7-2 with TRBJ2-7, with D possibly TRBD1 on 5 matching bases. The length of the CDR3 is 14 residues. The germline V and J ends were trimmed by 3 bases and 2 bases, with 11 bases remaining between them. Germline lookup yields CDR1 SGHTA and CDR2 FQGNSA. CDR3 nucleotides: TGTGCCAGCAGCTTGGGGCAGGTGACCTACGAGCAGTACTTC. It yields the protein CASSLGQVTYEQYF.

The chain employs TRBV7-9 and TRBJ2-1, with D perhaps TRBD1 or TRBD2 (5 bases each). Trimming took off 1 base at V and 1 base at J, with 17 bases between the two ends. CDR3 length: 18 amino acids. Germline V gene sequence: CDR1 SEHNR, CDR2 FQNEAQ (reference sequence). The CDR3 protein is CASSLGRGGVRSYNEQFF. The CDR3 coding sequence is TGTGCCAGCAGCTTAGGACGTGGGGGAGTTAGGTCCTACAATGAGCAGTTCTTC.

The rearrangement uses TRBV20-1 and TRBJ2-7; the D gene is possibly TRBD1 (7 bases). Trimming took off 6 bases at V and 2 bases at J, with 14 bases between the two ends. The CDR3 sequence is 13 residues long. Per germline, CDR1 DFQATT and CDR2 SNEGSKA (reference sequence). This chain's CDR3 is CSARRDRPYEQYF. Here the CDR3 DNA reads TGCAGTGCCCGGAGGGACAGACCCTACGAGCAGTACTTC.

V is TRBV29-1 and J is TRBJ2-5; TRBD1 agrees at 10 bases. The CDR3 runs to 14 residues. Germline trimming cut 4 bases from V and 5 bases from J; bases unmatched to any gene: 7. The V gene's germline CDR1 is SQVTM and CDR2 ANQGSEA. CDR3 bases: TGCAGCGTTGCCGGGACAGGGGTAATGGAGACCCAGTACTTC. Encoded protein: CSVAGTGVMETQYF.

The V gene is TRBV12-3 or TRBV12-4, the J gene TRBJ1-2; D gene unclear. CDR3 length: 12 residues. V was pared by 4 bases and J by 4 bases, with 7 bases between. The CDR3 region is CASSWDIYGYTF. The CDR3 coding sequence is TGTGCCAGCAGTTGGGATATCTATGGCTACACCTTC.